The clone carrying this T cell receptor (beta chain) has ten or more counts. This sample is part of a study of shared clonotypes between healthy human individuals. CDR3 size: 14 residues. Trimming cost V 6 bases and J 10 bases, with 19 bases left between them. Germline V CDR1 and CDR2: LNHDA, SQIVND (reference sequence). Libraries were prepared by immunoSEQ multiplex PCR; TCRdb keeps only in-frame clonotypes and omits some of them. In the table there are over a million clones, around three quarters of which are singletons. The source is a man aged 18 to 30 in good health. Some clones in this sample may be carry-over from other donors' samples. The chain joins TRBV19 to TRBJ1-5; D is perhaps TRBD1 (5 bases). Sequences were obtained from memory CD4+ T cells from PBMCs. Subset of the sample: CD45RA-negative fraction. The CDR3 sequence is CASSVGQGERPQHF. Here the CDR3 DNA reads TGTGCCAGTAGCGTCGGGCAGGGAGAGAGACCCCAGCATTTT.